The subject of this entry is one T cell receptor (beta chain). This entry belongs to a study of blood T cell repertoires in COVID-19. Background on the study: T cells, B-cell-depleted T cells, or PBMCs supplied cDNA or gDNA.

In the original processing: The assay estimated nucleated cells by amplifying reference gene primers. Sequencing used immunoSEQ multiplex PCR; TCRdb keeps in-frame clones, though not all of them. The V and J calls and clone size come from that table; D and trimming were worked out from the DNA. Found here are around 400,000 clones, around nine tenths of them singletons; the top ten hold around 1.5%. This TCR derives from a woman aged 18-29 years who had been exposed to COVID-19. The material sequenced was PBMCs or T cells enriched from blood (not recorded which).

The CDR3 protein is CASSSSRNGQETQYF. For the CDR3, the DNA is TGTGCCAGCAGTTCTAGCAGGAACGGCCAAGAGACCCAGTACTTC. This rearrangement joins TRBV6-5 to TRBJ2-5; a possible D gene is TRBD2 (5 bases). V lost 4 bases and J lost 1, with 13 bases in between. CDR1 is MNHEY and CDR2 is SVGAGI in the germline V gene. This CDR3 spans 15 amino acids.